Listed below are T cell receptor beta chains from one sample, sequenced in a study of cytomegalovirus exposure and HLA in healthy donors. Clones were sequenced by immunoSEQ multiplex PCR, and TCRdb holds only the in-frame ones, with some missing. Altogether around 130,000 clones are present, 65% to 85% being singletons, with the ten largest covering just under 3%. The sequenced sample was PBMCs. All receptors come from a woman in her forties in good health and CMV-seropositive. Each CDR3 is given with its conserved first and last residue. D genes are given only for firm matches. Clone size, where shown, is once, few, many, or a class for clones that have expanded.

V: TRBV5-1
D: TRBD1
size: .
J: TRBJ2-7
CDR3: CASRGVRLGQGSSYEQYF
DNA: TGCGCCAGCAGGGGGGTCCGGTTGGGACAGGGAAGTTCATACGAGCAGTACTTC

V: TRBV6-5
D: .
size: .
J: TRBJ1-1
CDR3: CASGMGGYTEAFF
DNA: TGTGCCAGCGGGATGGGGGGGTACACTGAAGCTTTCTTT

V: TRBV5-1
D: .
size: .
J: TRBJ2-7
CDR3: CASRDTAYEQYF
DNA: TGCGCCAGCAGGGACACCGCCTACGAGCAGTACTTC

V: TRBV7-9
D: .
size: .
J: TRBJ1-1
CDR3: CASSLGRGNTEAFF
DNA: TGTGCCAGCAGCCTCGGTCGGGGGAACACTGAAGCTTTCTTT

V: TRBV19
D: .
size: .
J: TRBJ2-7
CDR3: CASGSAVDRREQYF
DNA: TGTGCCAGTGGAAGCGCGGTCGACAGGCGCGAGCAGTACTTC

V: TRBV7-6
D: .
size: .
J: TRBJ1-5
CDR3: CASSLGQGGGQPQHF
DNA: TGTGCCAGCAGCTTAGGCCAGGGAGGAGGTCAGCCCCAGCATTTT

V: TRBV6-1
D: .
size: .
J: TRBJ1-2
CDR3: CASSIGESGGYTF
DNA: TGTGCCAGCAGCATTGGGGAGTCGGGAGGCTACACCTTC

V: TRBV12-2
D: .
size: few
J: TRBJ2-2
CDR3: CASRLQRTVTGELFF
DNA: TGTGCAAGTCGCTTACAGAGGACAGTCACCGGGGAGCTGTTTTTT

V: TRBV30
D: .
size: .
J: TRBJ2-5
CDR3: CAWSVRLQETQYF
DNA: TGTGCCTGGAGTGTACGACTGCAAGAGACCCAGTACTTC

V: TRBV5-1
D: .
size: .
J: TRBJ2-4
CDR3: CASSIAGAKNIQYF
DNA: TGCGCCAGCAGCATAGCCGGGGCCAAAAACATTCAGTACTTC

V: TRBV7-9
D: .
size: .
J: TRBJ1-4
CDR3: CASSLVSGLHEKLFF
DNA: TGTGCCAGCAGCTTAGTTTCAGGGCTTCATGAAAAACTGTTTTTT

V: TRBV9
D: TRBD1
size: .
J: TRBJ2-5
CDR3: CASSVGGGLGETQYF
DNA: TGTGCCAGCAGCGTAGGAGGGGGCCTGGGAGAGACCCAGTACTTC

V: TRBV4-1
D: TRBD1
size: .
J: TRBJ1-2
CDR3: CASSRFPGQGSGYTF
DNA: TGCGCCAGCAGCCGCTTCCCGGGACAGGGCTCTGGCTACACCTTC

V: TRBV19
D: .
size: .
J: TRBJ1-1
CDR3: CASTLQGMNTEAFF
DNA: TGTGCCAGTACCCTACAGGGAATGAACACTGAAGCTTTCTTT

V: TRBV5-6
D: TRBD1
size: .
J: TRBJ1-4
CDR3: CASSPQGATGEKLFF
DNA: TGTGCCAGCAGCCCTCAGGGGGCCACGGGTGAAAAACTGTTTTTT

V: TRBV27
D: TRBD2
size: .
J: TRBJ2-1
CDR3: CASSSTGERGNYNEQFF
DNA: TGTGCCAGCAGTTCCACCGGGGAGCGGGGGAACTACAATGAGCAGTTCTTC

V: TRBV11-2
D: TRBD2
size: .
J: TRBJ2-7
CDR3: CASSPAKGGSSNEQYF
DNA: TGTGCCAGCAGCCCCGCGAAGGGCGGGAGTAGCAACGAGCAGTACTTC

V: TRBV29-1
D: .
size: once
J: TRBJ2-7
CDR3: CSVEDHGGTDYEQYF
DNA: TGCAGCGTTGAAGATCATGGCGGGACCGACTACGAGCAGTACTTC

V: TRBV6-6
D: .
size: few
J: TRBJ2-3
CDR3: CASRQTGTDTQYF
DNA: TGTGCCAGCAGACAGACAGGTACAGATACGCAGTATTTT

V: TRBV11-2
D: .
size: .
J: TRBJ1-5
CDR3: CASSRGPASYSNQPQHF
DNA: TGTGCCAGCAGCCGCGGGCCGGCCTCCTATAGCAATCAGCCCCAGCATTTT

V: TRBV10-3
D: .
size: .
J: TRBJ1-1
CDR3: CAIRTMNTEAFF
DNA: TGTGCCATCAGAACTATGAACACTGAAGCTTTCTTT

V: TRBV28
D: TRBD1
size: .
J: TRBJ1-4
CDR3: CASNIRTGPNEKLFF
DNA: TGTGCCAGCAATATCCGGACAGGCCCTAATGAAAAACTGTTTTTT

V: TRBV2
D: TRBD1
size: .
J: TRBJ1-2
CDR3: CASSETGTGNDGYTF
DNA: TGTGCCAGCAGTGAAACCGGGACAGGGAATGATGGCTACACCTTC

V: TRBV15
D: .
size: .
J: TRBJ1-5
CDR3: CATSRGGTPNQPQHF
DNA: TGTGCCACCAGCAGAGGGGGGACTCCGAATCAGCCCCAGCATTTT

V: TRBV4-3
D: TRBD2
size: .
J: TRBJ2-1
CDR3: CASSQVTSGRAGEQFF
DNA: TGCGCCAGCAGCCAAGTTACTAGCGGGAGGGCGGGTGAGCAGTTCTTC

V: TRBV28
D: .
size: .
J: TRBJ1-4
CDR3: CASSPTDRRTNEKLFF
DNA: TGTGCCAGCAGTCCGACAGACAGGCGAACTAATGAAAAACTGTTTTTT

V: TRBV7-2
D: TRBD2
size: .
J: TRBJ2-3
CDR3: CASSKVASGGRDTQYF
DNA: TGTGCCAGCAGCAAAGTGGCTAGCGGGGGGAGGGATACGCAGTATTTT